Listed here are 2 T cell receptor beta chains from one sample, sequenced in a study of blood T cell repertoires in COVID-19. Clones were read by immunoSEQ multiplex PCR, and TCRdb kept only the in-frame ones, dropping some. In the table there are roughly 200,000 clones, around 85% of which are singletons. The sample taken for sequencing was peripheral blood. Source of these receptors: a human donor with active or convalescent COVID-19. The donor label of this sample is uncertain.

The CDR3 protein is CASSLPFRVSAYEQYF. CDR3 coding DNA: TGTGCCAGCAGCCTCCCGTTTCGGGTTAGCGCCTACGAGCAGTACTTC. This chain links TRBV6-2 or TRBV6-3 with TRBJ2-7, with D maybe TRBD2 (5 bases). V was clipped by 6 bases and J by 2 bases, with 20 bases between them. The CDR3 has 16 amino acids. The V gene's germline CDR1 is MNHEY and CDR2 SVGEGT.

J is TRBJ2-2 and V is TRBV24-1; 8 bases are a match to TRBD2. Looked up from germline, CDR1 is KGHDR and CDR2 is SFDVKD. The CDR3 consists of 18 residues. J gave up 3 bases and V 3 bases, and 11 bases lay outside the gene matches. The CDR3 protein is CATSDTGKGLADTGELFF. In DNA, the CDR3 is TGTGCCACCAGTGATACAGGGAAAGGACTAGCAGACACCGGGGAGCTGTTTTTT.